This entry concerns a single TCR beta chain. The sample belongs to a study of control samples from healthy donors and cancer patients. The method was immunoSEQ multiplex PCR; TCRdb's version includes in-frame clones alone and lacks a portion of them. The table shows about 120,000 clones, with roughly 90% occurring only once. V was shortened by 4 bases and J by 0 bases, with 7 bases between the two germline ends. Germline CDR1 is MDHEN and CDR2 is SYDVKM. This CDR3 has 14 residues. J is TRBJ1-3 and V is TRBV28, with no clear D. Specimen: blood. The TCR originated in a man aged 35 to 55 in good health. CDR3 sequence: CASSWSSSGNTIYF. The DNA of the CDR3 is TGTGCCAGCAGTTGGAGCAGCTCTGGAAACACCATATATTTT.